The clone carrying this TCR beta chain has a handful of counts. The data derive from a study of T-cell reconstitution after alpha-beta-depleted transplantation in children. Germline V gene sequence: CDR1 SGHRS, CDR2 YFSETQ. The length of the CDR3 is 14 residues. The ends were cut back, 4 bases at V and 1 base at J, with 11 bases in the middle. Unique molecular identifiers were built into the TCRbeta library. TCRdb analysed the PCR reads with MiXCR anew, one entry per CDR3 protein. There are approximately 200,000 distinct CDR3 sequences in the sample; approximately 15% occur only once, and roughly 13% lies in the top ten.

The sequence came from a human donor who donated a stem cell graft to a child with acute lymphoblastic leukemia. The sample here was PBMCs from the stem cell graft donor, taken from the stem cell graft. This chain joins TRBV5-1 and TRBJ1-1; D may be TRBD1 (6 bases). As DNA, the CDR3 is TGCGCCAGCAGCCCCAGGACAGAGAACACTGAAGCTTTCTTT. It yields the protein CASSPRTENTEAFF. The entire variable domain, with the rest obtained from reference TRBV5-1 and TRBJ1-1, is as follows: KAGVTQTPRYLIKTRGQQVTLSCSPISGHRSVSWYQQTPGQGLQFLFEYFSETQRNKGNFPGRFSGRQFSNSRSEMNVSTLELGDSALYLCASSPRTENTEAFFGQGTRLTVV.